This TCR beta chain emerged from a study of T-cell memory formation after mild COVID-19. In the study overall: Clusters were largely donor specific.

TCRdb reanalysed the 5' RACE reads using MiXCR and keeps one entry per CDR3 protein. In the table there are about 400,000 distinct CDR3 sequences, roughly 15% of which are singletons. This CDR3 spans 15 amino acids. With 8 bases clipped from V and 7 bases from J, the junction kept 17 bases outside the gene matches. A few counts support this clonotype. Source material: PBMCs or a T cell subset sorted from them (not recorded which). The rearrangement links TRBV12-3 or TRBV12-4 to TRBJ2-7, with 7 bases identical to TRBD1. This sequence was found in a man aged 18 to 30 who had mild COVID-19 (a few samples of this study predate the infection). Cell type and time point are not known. DNA of the CDR3: TGTGCCAGCCAGTTGTCGTGGGACAGCATTGCTGAGCAGTACTTC. Amino acid sequence: CASQLSWDSIAEQYF.